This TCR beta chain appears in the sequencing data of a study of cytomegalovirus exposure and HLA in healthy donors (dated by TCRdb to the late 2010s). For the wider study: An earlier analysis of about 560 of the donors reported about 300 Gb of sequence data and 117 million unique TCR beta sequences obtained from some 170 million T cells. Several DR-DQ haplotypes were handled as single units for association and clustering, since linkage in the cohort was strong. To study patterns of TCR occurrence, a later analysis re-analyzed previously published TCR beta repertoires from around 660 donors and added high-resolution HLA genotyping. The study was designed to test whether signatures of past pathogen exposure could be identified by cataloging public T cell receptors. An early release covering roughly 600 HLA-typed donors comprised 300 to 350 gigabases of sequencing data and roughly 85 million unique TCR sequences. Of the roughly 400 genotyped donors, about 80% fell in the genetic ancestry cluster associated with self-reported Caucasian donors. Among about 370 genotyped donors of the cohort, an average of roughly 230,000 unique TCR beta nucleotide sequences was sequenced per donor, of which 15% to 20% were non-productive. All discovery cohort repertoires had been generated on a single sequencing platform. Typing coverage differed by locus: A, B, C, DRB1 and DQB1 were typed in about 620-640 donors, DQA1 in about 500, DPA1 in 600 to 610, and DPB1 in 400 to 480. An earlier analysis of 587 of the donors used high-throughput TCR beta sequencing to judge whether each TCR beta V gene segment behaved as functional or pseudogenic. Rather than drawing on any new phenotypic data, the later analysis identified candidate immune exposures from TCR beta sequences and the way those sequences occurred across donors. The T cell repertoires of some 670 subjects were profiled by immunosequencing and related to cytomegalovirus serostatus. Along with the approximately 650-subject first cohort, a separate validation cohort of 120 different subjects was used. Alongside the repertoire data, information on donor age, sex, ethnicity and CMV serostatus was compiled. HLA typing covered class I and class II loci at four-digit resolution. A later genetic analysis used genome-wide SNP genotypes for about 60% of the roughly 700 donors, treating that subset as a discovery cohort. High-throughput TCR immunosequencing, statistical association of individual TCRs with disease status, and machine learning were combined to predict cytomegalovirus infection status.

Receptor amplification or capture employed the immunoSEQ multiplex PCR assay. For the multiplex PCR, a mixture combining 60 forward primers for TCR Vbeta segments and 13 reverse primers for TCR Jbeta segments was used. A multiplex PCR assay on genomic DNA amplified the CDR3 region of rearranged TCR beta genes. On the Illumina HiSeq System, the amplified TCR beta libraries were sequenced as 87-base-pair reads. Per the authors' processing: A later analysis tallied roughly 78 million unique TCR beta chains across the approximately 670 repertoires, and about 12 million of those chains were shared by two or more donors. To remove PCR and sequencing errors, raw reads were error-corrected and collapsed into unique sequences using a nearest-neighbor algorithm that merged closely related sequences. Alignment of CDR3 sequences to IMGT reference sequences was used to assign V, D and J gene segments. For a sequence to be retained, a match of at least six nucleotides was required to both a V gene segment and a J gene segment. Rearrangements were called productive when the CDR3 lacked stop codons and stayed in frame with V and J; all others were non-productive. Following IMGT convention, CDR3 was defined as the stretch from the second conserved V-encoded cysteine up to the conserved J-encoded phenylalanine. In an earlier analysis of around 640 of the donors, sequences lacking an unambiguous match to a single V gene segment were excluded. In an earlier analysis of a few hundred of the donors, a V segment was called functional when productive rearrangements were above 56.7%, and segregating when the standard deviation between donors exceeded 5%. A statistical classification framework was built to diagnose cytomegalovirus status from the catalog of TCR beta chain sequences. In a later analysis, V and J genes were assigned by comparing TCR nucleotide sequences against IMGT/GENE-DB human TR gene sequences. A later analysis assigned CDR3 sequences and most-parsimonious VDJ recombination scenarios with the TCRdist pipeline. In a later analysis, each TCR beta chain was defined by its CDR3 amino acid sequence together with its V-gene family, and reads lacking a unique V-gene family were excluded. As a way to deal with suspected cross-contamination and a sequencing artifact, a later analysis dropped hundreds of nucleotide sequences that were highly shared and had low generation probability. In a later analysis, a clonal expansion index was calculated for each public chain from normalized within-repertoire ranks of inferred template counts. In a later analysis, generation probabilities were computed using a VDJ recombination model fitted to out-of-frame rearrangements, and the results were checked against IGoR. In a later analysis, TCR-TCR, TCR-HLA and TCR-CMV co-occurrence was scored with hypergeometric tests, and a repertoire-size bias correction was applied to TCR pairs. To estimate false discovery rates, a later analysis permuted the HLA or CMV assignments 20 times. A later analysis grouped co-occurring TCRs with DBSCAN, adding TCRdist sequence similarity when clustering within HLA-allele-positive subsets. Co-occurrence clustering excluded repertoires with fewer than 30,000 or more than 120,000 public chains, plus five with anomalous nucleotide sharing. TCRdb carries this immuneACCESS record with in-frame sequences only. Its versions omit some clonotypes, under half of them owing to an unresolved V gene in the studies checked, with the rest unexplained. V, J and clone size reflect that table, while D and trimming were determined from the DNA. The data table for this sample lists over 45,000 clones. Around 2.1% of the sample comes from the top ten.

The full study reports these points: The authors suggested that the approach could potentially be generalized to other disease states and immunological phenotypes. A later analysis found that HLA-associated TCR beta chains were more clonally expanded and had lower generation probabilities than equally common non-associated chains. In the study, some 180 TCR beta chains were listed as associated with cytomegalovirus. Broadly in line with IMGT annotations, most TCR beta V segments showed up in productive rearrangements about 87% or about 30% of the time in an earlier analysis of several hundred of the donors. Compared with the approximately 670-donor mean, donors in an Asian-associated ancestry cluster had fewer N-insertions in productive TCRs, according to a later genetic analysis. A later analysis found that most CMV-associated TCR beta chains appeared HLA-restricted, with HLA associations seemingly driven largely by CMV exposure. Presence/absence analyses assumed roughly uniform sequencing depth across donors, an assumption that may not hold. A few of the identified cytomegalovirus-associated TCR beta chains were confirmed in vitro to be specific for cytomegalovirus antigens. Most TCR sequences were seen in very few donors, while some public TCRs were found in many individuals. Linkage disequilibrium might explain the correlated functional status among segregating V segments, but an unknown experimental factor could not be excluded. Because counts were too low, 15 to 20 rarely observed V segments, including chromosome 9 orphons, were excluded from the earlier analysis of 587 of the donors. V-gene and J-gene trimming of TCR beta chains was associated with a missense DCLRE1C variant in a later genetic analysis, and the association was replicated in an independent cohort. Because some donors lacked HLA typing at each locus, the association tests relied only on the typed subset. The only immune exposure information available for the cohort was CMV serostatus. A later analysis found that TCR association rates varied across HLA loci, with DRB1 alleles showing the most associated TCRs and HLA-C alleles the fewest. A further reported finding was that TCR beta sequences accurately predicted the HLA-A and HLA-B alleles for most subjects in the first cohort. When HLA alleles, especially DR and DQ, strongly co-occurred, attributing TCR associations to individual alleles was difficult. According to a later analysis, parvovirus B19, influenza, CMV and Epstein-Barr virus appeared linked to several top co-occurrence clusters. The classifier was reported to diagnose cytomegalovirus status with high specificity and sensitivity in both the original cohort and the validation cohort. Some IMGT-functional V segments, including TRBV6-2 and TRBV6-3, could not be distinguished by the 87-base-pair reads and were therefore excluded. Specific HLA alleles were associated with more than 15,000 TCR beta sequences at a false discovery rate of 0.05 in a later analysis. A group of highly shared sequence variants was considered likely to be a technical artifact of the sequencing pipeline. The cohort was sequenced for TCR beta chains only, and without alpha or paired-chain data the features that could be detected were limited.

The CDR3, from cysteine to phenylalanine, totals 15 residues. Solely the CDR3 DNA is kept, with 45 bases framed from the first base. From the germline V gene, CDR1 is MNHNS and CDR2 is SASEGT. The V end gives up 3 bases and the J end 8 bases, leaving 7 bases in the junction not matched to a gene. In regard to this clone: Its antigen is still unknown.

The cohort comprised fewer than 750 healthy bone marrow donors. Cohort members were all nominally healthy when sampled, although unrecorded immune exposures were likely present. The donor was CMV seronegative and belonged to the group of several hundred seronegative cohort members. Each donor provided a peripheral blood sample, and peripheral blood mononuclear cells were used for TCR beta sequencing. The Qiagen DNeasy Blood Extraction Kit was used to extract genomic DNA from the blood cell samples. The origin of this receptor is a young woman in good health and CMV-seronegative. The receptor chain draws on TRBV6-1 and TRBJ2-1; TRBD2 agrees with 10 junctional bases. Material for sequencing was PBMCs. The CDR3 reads CASSEWVAGGHEQFF. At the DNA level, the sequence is TGTGCCAGCAGTGAGTGGGTAGCGGGAGGACATGAGCAGTTCTTC.